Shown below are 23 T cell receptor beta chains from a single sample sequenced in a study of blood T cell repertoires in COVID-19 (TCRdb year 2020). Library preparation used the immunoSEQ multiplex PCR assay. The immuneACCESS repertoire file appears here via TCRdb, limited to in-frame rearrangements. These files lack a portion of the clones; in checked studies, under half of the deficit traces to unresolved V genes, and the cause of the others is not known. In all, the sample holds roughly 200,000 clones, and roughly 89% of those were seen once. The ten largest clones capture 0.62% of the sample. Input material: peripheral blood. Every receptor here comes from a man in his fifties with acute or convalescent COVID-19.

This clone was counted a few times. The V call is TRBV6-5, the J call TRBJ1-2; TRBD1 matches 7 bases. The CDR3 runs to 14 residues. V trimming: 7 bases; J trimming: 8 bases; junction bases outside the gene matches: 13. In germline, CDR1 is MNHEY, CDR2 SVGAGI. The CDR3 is CASTRQGGISGYTF. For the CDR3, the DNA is TGTGCCAGCACCAGACAGGGTGGGATAAGCGGCTACACCTTC.

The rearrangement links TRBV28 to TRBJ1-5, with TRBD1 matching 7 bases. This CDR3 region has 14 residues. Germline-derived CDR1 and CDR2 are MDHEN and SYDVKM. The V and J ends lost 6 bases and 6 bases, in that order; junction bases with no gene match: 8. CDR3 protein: CASRRTGDGQPQHF. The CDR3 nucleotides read TGTGCCAGCAGACGTACAGGGGACGGTCAGCCCCAGCATTTT. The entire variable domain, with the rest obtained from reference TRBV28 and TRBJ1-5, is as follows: DVKVTQSSRYLVKRTGEKVFLECVQDMDHENMFWYRQDPGLGLRLIYFSYDVKMKEKGDIPEGYSVSREKKERFSLILESASTNQTSMYLCASRRTGDGQPQHFGDGTRLSIL.

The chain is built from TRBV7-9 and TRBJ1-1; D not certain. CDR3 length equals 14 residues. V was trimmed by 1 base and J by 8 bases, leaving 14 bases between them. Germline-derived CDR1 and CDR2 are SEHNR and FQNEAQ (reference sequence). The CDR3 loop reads CASSLVGERGEAFF. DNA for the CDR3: TGTGCCAGCAGCTTAGTCGGGGAGCGGGGAGAAGCTTTCTTT.

The chain's CDR3 is CASSVQAQPQHF. In DNA, the CDR3 is TGTGCCAGCAGTGTACAGGCTCAGCCCCAGCATTTT. The V call is TRBV12-3 or TRBV12-4, the J call TRBJ1-5; tentatively, D is TRBD1 (5 bases). The CDR3 length is 12 residues. V was clipped by 5 bases and J by 6 bases, with 8 bases between them.

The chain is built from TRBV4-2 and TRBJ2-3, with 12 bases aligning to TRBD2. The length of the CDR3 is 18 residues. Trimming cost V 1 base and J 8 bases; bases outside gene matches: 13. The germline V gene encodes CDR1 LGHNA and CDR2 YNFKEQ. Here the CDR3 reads CASSQAGTSGPLRGTQYF. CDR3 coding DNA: TGTGCCAGCAGCCAAGCCGGGACTAGCGGGCCCTTGCGGGGTACGCAGTATTTT.

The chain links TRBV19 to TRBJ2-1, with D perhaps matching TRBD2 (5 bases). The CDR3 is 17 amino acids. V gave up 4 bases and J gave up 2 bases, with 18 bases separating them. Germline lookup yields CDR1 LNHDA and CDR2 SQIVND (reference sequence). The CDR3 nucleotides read TGTGCCAGTAGTAGCCCGGAGGCCACGTGGACCTACAATGAGCAGTTCTTC. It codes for CASSSPEATWTYNEQFF.

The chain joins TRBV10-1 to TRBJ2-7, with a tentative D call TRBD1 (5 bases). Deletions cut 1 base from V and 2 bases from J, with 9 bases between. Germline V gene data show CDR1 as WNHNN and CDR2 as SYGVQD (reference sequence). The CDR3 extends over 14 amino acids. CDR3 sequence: CASSEYRSTYEQYF. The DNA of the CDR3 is TGCGCCAGCAGTGAGTACAGGAGCACCTACGAGCAGTACTTC.

CDR3 DNA: TGTGCCAGCAGCCCCCGGCGTCAGGGGAGGGACACTGAAGCTTTCTTT. It yields the protein CASSPRRQGRDTEAFF. The rearrangement joins TRBV7-9 to TRBJ1-1; tentatively, D is TRBD1 (6 bases). This CDR3 contains 16 residues. Germline loops: CDR1 SEHNR, CDR2 FQNEAQ (reference sequence). Trimming left V 5 bases short and J 3 bases short, with 19 bases between.

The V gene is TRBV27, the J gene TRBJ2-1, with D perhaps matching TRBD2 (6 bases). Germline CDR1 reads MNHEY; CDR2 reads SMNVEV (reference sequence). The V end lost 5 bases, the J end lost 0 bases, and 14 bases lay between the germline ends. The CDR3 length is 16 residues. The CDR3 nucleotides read TGTGCCAGCAGTCCTTTTGCGGGGAGCTCCTACAATGAGCAGTTCTTC. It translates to CASSPFAGSSYNEQFF.

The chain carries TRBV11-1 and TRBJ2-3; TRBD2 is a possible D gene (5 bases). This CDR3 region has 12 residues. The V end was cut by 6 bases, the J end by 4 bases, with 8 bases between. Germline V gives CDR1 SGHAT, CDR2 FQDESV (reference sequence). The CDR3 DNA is TGTGCCAGCAGTCGGCGGGCAGATACGCAGTATTTT. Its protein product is CASSRRADTQYF.

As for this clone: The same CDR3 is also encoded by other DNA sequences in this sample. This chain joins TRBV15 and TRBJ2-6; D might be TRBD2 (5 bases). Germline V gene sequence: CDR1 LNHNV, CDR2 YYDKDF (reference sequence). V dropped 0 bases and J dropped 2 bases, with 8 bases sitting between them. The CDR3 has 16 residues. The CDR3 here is CATSRDRGTGANVLTF. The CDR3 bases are TGTGCCACCAGCAGAGATCGGGGTACTGGGGCCAACGTCCTGACTTTC. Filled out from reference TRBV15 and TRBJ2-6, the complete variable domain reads DAMVIQNPRYQVTQFGKPVTLSCSQTLNHNVMYWYQQKSSQAPKLLFHYYDKDFNNEADTPDNFQSRRPNTSFCFLDIRSPGLGDTAMYLCATSRDRGTGANVLTFGAGSRLTVL.

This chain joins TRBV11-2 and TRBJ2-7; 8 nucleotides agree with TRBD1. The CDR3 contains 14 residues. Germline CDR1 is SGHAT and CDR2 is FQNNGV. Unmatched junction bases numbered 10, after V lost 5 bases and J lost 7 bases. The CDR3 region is CASSISDRTGEQYV. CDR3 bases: TGTGCCAGCAGCATCTCGGACAGGACAGGGGAGCAGTACGTC.

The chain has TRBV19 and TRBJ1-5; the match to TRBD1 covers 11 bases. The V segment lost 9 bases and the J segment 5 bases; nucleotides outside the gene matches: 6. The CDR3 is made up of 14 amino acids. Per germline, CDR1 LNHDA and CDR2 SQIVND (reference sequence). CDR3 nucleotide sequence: TGTGCCAGCTCCGGGACAGGGGGTTATCAGCCCCAGCATTTT. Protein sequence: CASSGTGGYQPQHF. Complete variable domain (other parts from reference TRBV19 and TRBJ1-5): DGGITQSPKYLFRKEGQNVTLSCEQNLNHDAMYWYRQDPGQGLRLIYYSQIVNDFQKGDIAEGYSVSREKKESFPLTVTSAQKNPTAFYLCASSGTGGYQPQHFGDGTRLSIL.

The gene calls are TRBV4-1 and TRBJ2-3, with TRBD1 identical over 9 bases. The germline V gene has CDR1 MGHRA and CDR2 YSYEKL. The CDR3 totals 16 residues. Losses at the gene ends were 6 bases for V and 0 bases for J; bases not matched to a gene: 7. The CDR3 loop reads CASSLQTGGSTDTQYF. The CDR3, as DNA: TGCGCCAGCAGTCTGCAGACAGGGGGAAGCACAGATACGCAGTATTTT.

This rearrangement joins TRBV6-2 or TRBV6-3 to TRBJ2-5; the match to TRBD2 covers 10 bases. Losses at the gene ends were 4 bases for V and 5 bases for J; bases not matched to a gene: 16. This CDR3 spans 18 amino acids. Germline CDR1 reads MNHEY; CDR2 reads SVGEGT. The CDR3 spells CASSSLLAGAKPSETQYF. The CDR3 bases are TGTGCCAGCAGTTCGCTCCTAGCGGGGGCAAAACCTAGCGAGACCCAGTACTTC.

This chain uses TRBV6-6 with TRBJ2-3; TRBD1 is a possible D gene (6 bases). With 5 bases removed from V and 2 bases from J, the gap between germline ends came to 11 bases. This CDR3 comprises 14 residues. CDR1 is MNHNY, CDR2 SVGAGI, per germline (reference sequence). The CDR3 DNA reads TGTGCCAGCAGTGTACAGGGCTACACAGATACGCAGTATTTT. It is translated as CASSVQGYTDTQYF.

CDR3 bases: TGTGCCAGTAGTCCCCCCCCTACTAGCGGGAGTATCCATGAGCAGTTCTTC. Translated: CASSPPPTSGSIHEQFF. The chain couples TRBV19 to TRBJ2-1; TRBD2 matches at 11 bases. After removal of 5 bases from V and 8 bases from J, the junction contained 14 bases not matched to a gene. Germline CDR1 reads LNHDA; CDR2 reads SQIVND (reference sequence). This CDR3 comprises 17 residues.

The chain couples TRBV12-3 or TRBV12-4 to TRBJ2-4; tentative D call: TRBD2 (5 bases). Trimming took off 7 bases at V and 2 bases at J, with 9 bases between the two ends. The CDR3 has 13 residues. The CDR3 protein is CASTGGPKNIQYF. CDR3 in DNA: TGTGCCAGCACAGGCGGGCCCAAAAACATTCAGTACTTC.

The CDR3 is CASSQVDRGPGFTF. DNA for the CDR3: TGTGCCAGCAGCCAAGTAGACAGGGGGCCAGGGTTCACCTTC. This chain links TRBV3-1 (or the pseudogene TRBV3-2) with TRBJ1-2; 10 bases align to TRBD1. Germline-derived CDR1 and CDR2 are LGHDT and YNNKEL (reference sequence). V lost 1 base, J lost 13 bases, and 9 bases stayed unmatched. This CDR3 has 14 amino acids.

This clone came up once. CDR3 DNA: TGTGCCAGCAGCTTAGTGGGAGGGCGGGAACACGAGCAGTACTTC. It translates to CASSLVGGREHEQYF. The chain couples TRBV7-2 to TRBJ2-7; 7 bases are shared with TRBD2. Trimming at V came to 1 base and at J to 5 bases, leaving 8 bases not matched to a gene. This CDR3 has 15 amino acids. CDR1 and CDR2 from the germline V gene are SGHTA and FQGNSA.

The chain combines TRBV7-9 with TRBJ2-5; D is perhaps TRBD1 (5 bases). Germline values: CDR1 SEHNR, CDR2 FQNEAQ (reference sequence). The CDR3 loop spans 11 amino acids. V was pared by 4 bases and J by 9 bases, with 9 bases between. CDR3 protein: CASSSQGPQYF. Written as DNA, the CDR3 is TGTGCCAGCAGCTCCCAGGGTCCCCAGTACTTC.

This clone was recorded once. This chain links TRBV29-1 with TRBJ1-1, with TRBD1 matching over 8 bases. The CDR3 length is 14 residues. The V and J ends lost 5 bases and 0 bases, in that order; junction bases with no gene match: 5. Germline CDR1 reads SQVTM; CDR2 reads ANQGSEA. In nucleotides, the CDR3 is TGCAGCGTTCGACAGGGGCTCATGAACACTGAAGCTTTCTTT. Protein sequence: CSVRQGLMNTEAFF. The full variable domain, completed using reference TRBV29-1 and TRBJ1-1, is SAVISQKPSRDICQRGTSLTIQCQVDSQVTMMFWYRQQPGQSLTLIATANQGSEATYESGFVIDKFPISRPNLTFSTLTVSNMSPEDSSIYLCSVRQGLMNTEAFFGQGTRLTVV.

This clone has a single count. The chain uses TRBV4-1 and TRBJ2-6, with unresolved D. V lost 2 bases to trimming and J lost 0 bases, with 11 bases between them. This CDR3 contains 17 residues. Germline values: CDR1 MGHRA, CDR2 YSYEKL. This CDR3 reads CASSQQRIGSGANVLTF. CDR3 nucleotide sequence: TGCGCCAGCAGCCAACAGAGGATAGGCTCTGGGGCCAACGTCCTGACTTTC.